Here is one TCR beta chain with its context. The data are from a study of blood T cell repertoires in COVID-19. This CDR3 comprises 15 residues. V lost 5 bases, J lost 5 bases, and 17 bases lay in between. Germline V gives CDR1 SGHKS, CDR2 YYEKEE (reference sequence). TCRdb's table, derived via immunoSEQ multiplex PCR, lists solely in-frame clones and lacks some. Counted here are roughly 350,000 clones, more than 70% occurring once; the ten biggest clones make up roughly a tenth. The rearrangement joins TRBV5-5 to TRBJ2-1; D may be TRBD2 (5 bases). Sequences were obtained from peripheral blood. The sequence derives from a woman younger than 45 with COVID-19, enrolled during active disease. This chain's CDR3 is CASSRRAAENNEQFF. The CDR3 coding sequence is TGTGCCAGCAGTAGGCGGGCGGCGGAGAACAATGAGCAGTTCTTC.